The present entry profiles one TCR beta chain with its context. Its matching antigen is unknown. V was shortened by 7 bases and J by 0 bases, with 12 bases between the two germline ends. The CDR3 has 14 residues. Germline CDR1 is MNHEY and CDR2 is SMNVEV (reference sequence). Produced via immunoSEQ multiplex PCR; TCRdb's table is partial and in-frame only. In the table there are about 350,000 clones, about 92% of which are singletons. This sample is drawn from a study of Ad26.COV2.S vaccination and SARS-CoV-2 variants. Study-wide findings and caveats: People given the vaccine had a wider spike-specific TCR breadth than placebo recipients did. Vaccinees and placebo recipients showed similar non-spike TCR breadth. An underestimation of total T cell responses may have resulted from the TCR breadth and depth analyses. Responses of spike-specific T cells (both CD8+ and CD4+) reportedly showed substantial breadth after vaccination.

V is TRBV27 and J is TRBJ1-1; D remains unclear. The receptor comes from a human donor who had recovered from COVID-19. The sequences come from peripheral blood, collected after recovery from COVID-19. CDR3 bases: TGTGCCAGCAACCCGACAAGCATGAACACTGAAGCTTTCTTT. Translation gives CASNPTSMNTEAFF.